The clone carrying this TCR beta chain was recorded at least ten times. Its antigen is not identified. The source of the sample is a study of T cell repertoires in cytomegalovirus infection. Across the whole study: Public TCR beta signatures indicated both CMV infection and matching HLA type.

TCRdb reanalysed the reads using MiXCR and keeps one entry per CDR3 protein. The sample records approximately 65,000 distinct CDR3 sequences, 20% being singletons. This CDR3 is 13 amino acids long. Germline values: CDR1 DFQATT, CDR2 SNEGSKA (reference sequence). V shed 0 bases and J shed 5 bases, with 7 bases lying between them. The receptor's source is a human donor in good health (CMV status not recorded). Some clones in this sample may be carry-over from other donors' samples. Sequenced here: CD8+ T cells from cultured PBMCs, sampled from culture after CMV antigen stimulation. V is TRBV20-1 and J is TRBJ1-4; unclear D gene. CDR3 in DNA: TGCAGTGCTAGAGATCTAACAAATGAAAAACTGTTTTTT. This codes for CSARDLTNEKLFF.